The clone carrying this T cell receptor (beta chain) was observed once. These data come from a study of technical replicates of blood from a handful of donors. The assay was immunoSEQ multiplex PCR, and TCRdb's table has in-frame clones only and misses some. This table has some 85,000 clones, over 90% appearing once. Germline values: CDR1 SGHAT, CDR2 FQNNGV. V dropped 5 bases and J dropped 8; count of bases not matched to a gene: 8. The CDR3 length is 15 residues. V gene TRBV11-2 combines with J gene TRBJ2-1; 11 bases align to TRBD2. Sequencing used T cells isolated from PBMCs. This receptor was taken from a human donor in good health. The CDR3 is CASSLTSGRTDEQFF. CDR3 DNA sequence: TGTGCCAGCAGCCTTACTAGCGGGAGAACCGATGAGCAGTTCTTC.